Sequencing of this TCR beta chain was carried out in a study of T cells after yellow fever vaccination. Background on the study: By means of CD3, CD45RA, CCR7 and CD95, the EM, EMRA, CM and Tscm memory subsets were sorted. Regarding the study as a whole: Almost all vaccine-responding clonotypes escaped detection in sorted memory subsets on day 0. Relatively few clonotypes were ones that appeared in both CD4 and CD8 compartments.

This clonotype has a handful of counts. The V gene's germline CDR1 is DFQATT and CDR2 SNEGSKA (reference sequence). V lost 0 bases and J lost 8; bases outside the gene matches: 6. This CDR3 is 15 amino acids long. MiXCR was run by TCRdb on the 5' RACE reads, yielding one entry per CDR3 protein. This table holds 5,000 or so distinct CDR3 sequences, about 6% found once. The J gene is TRBJ1-6, the V gene TRBV20-1, with 8 positions matching TRBD1. Sequencing used PBMCs, either bulk or a sorted T-cell subset (CD4+, CD8+, memory, or dextramer-sorted; not recorded which), obtained roughly 15 days after the first yellow fever vaccination. This receptor was identified in a man younger than 35 who received the YFV17D yellow fever vaccine. The CDR3 reads CSAREIDRGHSPLHF. CDR3 sequence (DNA): TGCAGTGCTAGAGAAATTGACAGGGGACATTCACCCCTCCACTTT.